Sequencing of this TCR beta chain was carried out in a study of CD8+ T cells in alopecia areata. Study as a whole: Treated patients were given 5 to 10 mg oral tofacitinib twice daily. Study-level points and caveats: Scalp repertoires also include resident alphabeta T cells from normal skin. Sharing of TCR sequences between patients (possibly for HLA-related reasons) was less clear than in mice.

TCR sequencing used cDNA made by reverse transcription of extracted RNA. Repertoires were generated with immunoSEQ multiplex PCR, while TCRdb's copy carries only in-frame clones and drops some. This table has over 80,000 clones, 44% appearing once. Of note for this clone: As yet, its antigen is unknown.

Treatment of the sample: oral pan-JAK inhibitor, 5-10 mg twice daily. Peripheral blood samples and lesional scalp punch biopsies were obtained from alopecia areata patients. Germline-derived CDR1 and CDR2 are KGHSY and FQNENV. The length of the CDR3 is 16 residues. With V trimmed by 2 bases and J by 2 bases, 7 bases remained unmatched. This specimen was CD8+ T cells sorted from blood, taken at week 24, from a patient treated with tofacitinib. The TCR sequence derives from a human donor with alopecia areata. V gene TRBV16 combines with J gene TRBJ2-3; 7 nucleotides line up with TRBD2. Written as DNA, the CDR3 is TGTGCCAGCAGCCAAGGACTAGAACCCTACACAGATACGCAGTATTTT. It is translated as CASSQGLEPYTDTQYF.